This TCR beta chain derives from a study of T cell repertoires in cytomegalovirus infection. About the research overall: Shared public TCR beta signatures pointed to both CMV infection and a matching HLA type.

General study results and limits: Clonotypes of TCR beta that were HLA-C-restricted and CMV-specific dominated the ex vivo response.

TCRdb reanalysed the reads using MiXCR and keeps one entry per CDR3 protein. The sample lists 200,000 to 300,000 distinct CDR3 sequences; 10% to 15% were seen once. The CDR3 totals 15 residues. The V end was cut by 4 bases, the J end by 0 bases, with 13 bases between. Germline V gene data show CDR1 as DFQATT and CDR2 as SNEGSKA (reference sequence). In the case of this clonotype: No antigen is known for it.

The origin of this receptor is a human donor in good health (CMV status not recorded). Some clones in this sample may be carry-over from other donors' samples. The sample consisted of PBMCs. The chain carries TRBV20-1 and TRBJ1-3; D perhaps matches TRBD1 (6 bases). CDR3 protein: CSAMDRGSSGNTIYF. The CDR3 nucleotides are TGCAGTGCTATGGACAGAGGTTCCTCTGGAAACACCATATATTTT.